Presented here are 24 T cell receptor beta chains from one specimen sequenced in a study of T-cell reconstitution after alpha-beta-depleted transplantation in children. The library targeted TCRbeta and was prepared with unique molecular identifiers. TCRdb ran MiXCR on the PCR reads and lists one entry per CDR3 protein. Here the sample spans approximately 800,000 distinct CDR3 sequences, around 17% being singletons. Sample: PBMCs, mostly from graft donor cells, taken 360 days after TCRalphabeta/CD19-depleted stem cell transplant. These receptors were obtained from a male patient between 10 and 17 years old who had a stem cell transplant for acute lymphoblastic leukemia, so the T cells may come from the graft donor.

This clonotype was recorded a few times. The chain links TRBV20-1 to TRBJ2-2; no reliable D call. Germline V CDR1 and CDR2: DFQATT, SNEGSKA (reference sequence). CDR3 length: 13 amino acids. The ends were cut back, 3 bases at V and 6 bases at J, with 11 bases in the middle. CDR3 coding DNA: TGCAGTGCTAGGGCCTACAGTTCCGGGGAGCTGTTTTTT. This encodes CSARAYSSGELFF.

This clonotype was detected only a few times. J is TRBJ1-4 and V is TRBV7-9; 7 nucleotides agree with TRBD1. The CDR3 spans 15 residues. Unmatched junction bases numbered 10, after V lost 5 bases and J lost 7 bases. Looked up from germline, CDR1 is SEHNR and CDR2 is FQNEAQ (reference sequence). CDR3 sequence reads: CASSPTRGLTEKLFF. CDR3 DNA: TGTGCCAGCAGCCCTACAAGGGGGCTGACTGAAAAACTGTTTTTT.

J is TRBJ1-2 and V is TRBV20-1; TRBD1 matches 8 bases. V lost 6 bases, J lost 2 bases, and 5 bases stayed unmatched. Per the germline V gene, CDR1 is DFQATT and CDR2 is SNEGSKA (reference sequence). The CDR3 totals 13 residues. CDR3 in amino acids: CSASDRANYGYTF. Here the CDR3 DNA reads TGCAGTGCCTCGGACAGGGCCAACTATGGCTACACCTTC.

This clonotype was seen a few times. The rearrangement joins TRBV20-1 to TRBJ2-2, with no clear D. Germline CDR1 reads DFQATT; CDR2 reads SNEGSKA (reference sequence). The CDR3 extends over 13 amino acids. Between the trimmed V and J ends, which lost 0 bases and 1 base, there was a span of 3 bases. DNA of the CDR3: TGCAGTGCTAGAGAGCGGAACACCGGGGAGCTGTTTTTT. Its protein product is CSARERNTGELFF.

This clonotype was observed at least ten times. The rearrangement uses TRBV7-2 and TRBJ2-3; 12 nucleotides match TRBD2. V dropped 2 bases and J dropped 5; count of bases not matched to a gene: 5. The germline gives CDR1 SGHTA, CDR2 FQGNSA. The CDR3 contains 16 residues. The CDR3: CASSLMLAGGQDTQYF. As DNA, the CDR3 is TGTGCCAGCAGCTTAATGCTAGCGGGAGGGCAAGATACGCAGTATTTT.

This clonotype was detected a few times. This rearrangement joins TRBV20-1 to TRBJ2-3; D possibly corresponds to TRBD1 (6 bases). Germline V gives CDR1 DFQATT, CDR2 SNEGSKA (reference sequence). Trimming stripped 5 bases from V and 2 bases from J, with 11 bases between. The CDR3 runs to 13 residues. The CDR3: CSAAGQFTDTQYF. CDR3 sequence (DNA): TGCAGTGCTGCCGGACAGTTCACAGATACGCAGTATTTT.

This clonotype came up a few times. The CDR3, as DNA: TGCGCCAGCAGCTCACTAGGCCCAGATACGCAGTATTTT. This codes for CASSSLGPDTQYF. The rearrangement joins TRBV5-1 to TRBJ2-3; TRBD2 might be the D (5 bases). CDR3 size: 13 residues. The germline gives CDR1 SGHRS, CDR2 YFSETQ. V shed 3 bases and J shed 4 bases, with 9 bases lying between them.

This chain links TRBV27 with TRBJ2-2; D may be TRBD2 (6 bases). Germline V gene lookup returns CDR1 MNHEY and CDR2 SMNVEV (reference sequence). The CDR3 has 14 residues. Trimming pared 8 bases from V and 6 bases from J, leaving 16 bases between. CDR3 sequence: CASRAGTSPGELFF. The DNA of the CDR3 is TGTGCCAGCCGTGCCGGGACTTCGCCCGGGGAGCTGTTTTTT.

This clonotype was detected a few times. J is TRBJ2-3 and V is TRBV5-1; D not certain. The V end lost 8 bases, the J end lost 2 bases, and 9 bases lay between the germline ends. Germline assignment: CDR1 SGHRS and CDR2 YFSETQ. The CDR3 is made up of 12 amino acids. CDR3 nucleotides: TGCGCCAGTCGAACCTACACAGATACGCAGTATTTT. It encodes CASRTYTDTQYF.

The sample holds a few counts of this clonotype. This sequence joins TRBV5-1 and TRBJ2-7; 8 bases are shared with TRBD2. CDR1 is SGHRS and CDR2 is YFSETQ in the germline V gene. This CDR3 has 14 amino acids. Trimming took 6 bases from V and 3 from J; bases not matched to a gene: 8. In nucleotides, the CDR3 is TGCGCCAGCACAGGCCTAGCGGGTATCTACGAGCAGTACTTC. Translated: CASTGLAGIYEQYF. The full variable domain, completed using reference TRBV5-1 and TRBJ2-7, is KAGVTQTPRYLIKTRGQQVTLSCSPISGHRSVSWYQQTPGQGLQFLFEYFSETQRNKGNFPGRFSGRQFSNSRSEMNVSTLELGDSALYLCASTGLAGIYEQYFGPGTRLTVT.

This clonotype has a handful of counts. The chain has TRBV15 and TRBJ2-7; no definite D call. This CDR3 is 12 amino acids long. From germline, CDR1 is LNHNV and CDR2 YYDKDF (reference sequence). V lost 5 bases to trimming and J lost 3 bases, with 8 bases between them. The CDR3 DNA is TGTGCCACCAGCCGCTCTTTCTACGAGCAGTACTTC. Protein: CATSRSFYEQYF.

This clonotype was recorded at least ten times. The CDR3 protein is CASSRGRGLAGRESEQYF. DNA of the CDR3: TGTGCCAGCAGCCGGGGGCGAGGACTAGCGGGAAGAGAAAGCGAGCAGTACTTC. This chain connects TRBV27 to TRBJ2-7, with 12 nucleotides matching TRBD2. CDR1 and CDR2 (germline): MNHEY, SMNVEV (reference sequence). The CDR3 is made up of 18 amino acids. J lost 6 bases, V lost 6 bases, and 18 bases had no gene match.

This clonotype was seen a few times. V gene TRBV4-2 combines with J gene TRBJ2-1, with D hard to call. CDR3 size: 14 residues. Between the trimmed V and J ends, which lost 3 bases and 8 bases, there was a span of 14 bases. Germline values: CDR1 LGHNA, CDR2 YNFKEQ. In DNA form, the CDR3 reads TGTGCCAGCAGCCACGCGCTAGGATCCCATGAGCAGTTCTTC. Amino acids: CASSHALGSHEQFF.

J is TRBJ2-2 and V is TRBV25-1; 7 bases fit TRBD1. Germline V gene lookup returns CDR1 MGHDK and CDR2 SYGVNS. This CDR3 spans 17 amino acids. V lost 1 base to trimming and J lost 1 base; unmatched junction nucleotides: 6. Written as DNA, the CDR3 is TGTGCCAGCAGTGAATCCCGGACAGGCATGAACACCGGGGAGCTGTTTTTT. Protein product: CASSESRTGMNTGELFF.

J is TRBJ2-7 and V is TRBV5-6, with D unclear. CDR1 and CDR2 (germline): SGHDT, YYEEEE. CDR3 size: 12 residues. Trimming removed 2 bases at V and 6 bases at J, with 9 bases between. The CDR3 DNA sequence: TGTGCCAGCAGCTTTGGTCCGGTCGAGCAGTACTTC. Translating it yields CASSFGPVEQYF.

The chain uses TRBV5-6 and TRBJ2-3, with a possible D match to TRBD2 (6 bases). V was clipped by 1 base and J by 9 bases, with 18 bases between them. Germline values: CDR1 SGHDT, CDR2 YYEEEE. CDR3 length equals 15 residues. The CDR3 sequence is CASSLKGPGVVTQYF. The CDR3 coding sequence is TGTGCCAGCAGCTTGAAGGGACCGGGAGTAGTGACGCAGTATTTT.

There are a few counts of this clonotype. The gene calls are TRBV12-3 or TRBV12-4 and TRBJ2-7; D not certain. This CDR3 comprises 14 residues. The V end lost 4 bases, the J end lost 0 bases, and 10 bases lay between the germline ends. The chain's CDR3 is CASSSHSHSYEQYF. The CDR3 DNA is TGTGCCAGCAGTTCACACTCCCACTCCTACGAGCAGTACTTC.

This chain joins TRBV9 and TRBJ2-7, with a tentative D call TRBD1 (5 bases). This CDR3 is 13 amino acids long. V was shortened by 3 bases and J by 5 bases, with 12 bases between the two germline ends. The germline V gene encodes CDR1 SGDLS and CDR2 YYNGEE. The CDR3 DNA follows: TGTGCCAGCAGCGCCAGTCAGGGTAACGAGCAGTACTTC. It translates to CASSASQGNEQYF.

The V call is TRBV14, the J call TRBJ2-2; the match to TRBD2 covers 9 bases. Germline lookup yields CDR1 SGHDN and CDR2 FVKESK. This CDR3 comprises 18 residues. The V and J ends lost 0 bases and 5 bases, in that order; junction bases with no gene match: 10. The DNA of the CDR3 is TGTGCCAGCAGCCAAGACTACCCCGGACTAGCGCCGACCGGGGAGCTGTTTTTT. This sequence encodes CASSQDYPGLAPTGELFF.

This clonotype was found a few times. This sequence joins TRBV10-3 and TRBJ2-3; tentatively, D is TRBD2 (6 bases). From germline, CDR1 is ENHRY and CDR2 SYGVKD. The CDR3 has 14 amino acids. V was cut by 0 bases and J by 4 bases, with 8 bases left in between. The DNA of the CDR3 is TGTGCCATCAGTGAGTCCTTAGCGGCAGATACGCAGTATTTT. This encodes CAISESLAADTQYF.

The chain joins TRBV7-8 to TRBJ2-1; D is undetermined. The V end lost 3 bases, the J end lost 0 bases, and 9 bases lay between the germline ends. CDR3 size: 15 residues. Germline loops: CDR1 SGHVS, CDR2 FQNEAQ. The DNA of the CDR3 is TGTGCCAGCAGCTTCTTTACGAACTCCTACAATGAGCAGTTCTTC. Its translation is CASSFFTNSYNEQFF.

The chain couples TRBV10-2 to TRBJ2-5; 9 nucleotides line up with TRBD2. The ends lost 6 bases at V and 5 bases at J; junction bases unmatched: 7. This CDR3 spans 14 amino acids. Germline CDR1 is WSHSY and CDR2 is SAAADI. The CDR3 DNA follows: TGCGCCAGCAGAGTTAGCGGGAGAGAGGAGACCCAGTACTTC. Protein product: CASRVSGREETQYF.

The rearrangement links TRBV7-8 to TRBJ1-1; the D is unclear. Trimming took 3 bases from V and 7 from J, leaving 9 bases between them. CDR3 length: 12 amino acids. Germline CDR1 and CDR2: SGHVS and FQNEAQ. The CDR3 nucleotides are TGTGCCAGCAGCTTTTACGTCCGTGAAGCTTTCTTT. Amino acids: CASSFYVREAFF.

The gene calls are TRBV5-1 and TRBJ2-7, with D possibly being TRBD2 (5 bases). Deletions cut 0 bases from V and 5 bases from J, with 15 bases between. The CDR3 has 15 amino acids. CDR1 SGHRS and CDR2 YFSETQ come from the germline V gene. The CDR3 protein is CASSLVDGLIHEQYF. As DNA, the CDR3 is TGCGCCAGCAGCTTGGTCGATGGACTGATCCACGAGCAGTACTTC.